The TCR beta chain under discussion was sequenced for a study of shared clonotypes between healthy human individuals. Regarding the study as a whole: A small donor pool kept down the genetic and exposure-history diversity that was represented.

The CDR3 runs to 13 residues. Germline CDR1 reads SGHTS; CDR2 reads YDEGEE. Trimming removed 0 bases at V and 5 bases at J, with 8 bases between. Turning to this clone: Antigen specificity is unknown.

Template for every sorted-subset replicate PCR totaled roughly 210 ng DNA, some 30,000 T cell genomes. Libraries were prepared by immunoSEQ multiplex PCR; TCRdb keeps only in-frame clonotypes and omits some of them. The sample has some 350,000 clones, about 74% seen once. All the donors were Caucasian adults who lived in Nashville, Tennessee. Material for sequencing was memory CD4+ T cells sorted from blood. Specified subset: CD45RA-negative fraction. The clonotype comes from a man aged 25-45 years in good health. The chain recombines TRBV5-8 with TRBJ2-5, with D possibly being TRBD1 or TRBD2 (5 bases each). The CDR3 loop is CASSLGGVETQYF. Written as DNA, the CDR3 is TGTGCCAGCAGCTTGGGAGGGGTTGAGACCCAGTACTTC.